A single count supports the clone carrying this T cell receptor (beta chain). The data stem from a study of blood T cell repertoires in COVID-19. Germline V gives CDR1 MNHEY, CDR2 SVGAGI. V lost 6 bases and J lost 5, with 19 bases in between. The CDR3 runs 15 residues. Generated by immunoSEQ multiplex PCR, the TCRdb table keeps only in-frame clones and is missing some. The sample holds approximately 170,000 clones, about 88% seen once. The clonotype originates from a woman over 75 with acute or convalescent COVID-19. The chain is built from TRBV6-5 and TRBJ1-1; a possible D gene is TRBD1 (6 bases). Sequences were obtained from peripheral blood. The CDR3 bases are TGTGCCAGCAGCCTGGAGGGGGGGATTTGGACTGAAGCTTTCTTT. Translation: CASSLEGGIWTEAFF.